This T cell receptor beta chain emerged from a study of human T cells and chemical hapten exposure (dated by TCRdb to about 2021). General notes on the study: For sensitization, 2% DPC in acetone was applied to a roughly 2 cm by roughly 2 cm area of upper inner arm skin. In alopecia patients, the study followed how the peripheral blood TCR repertoire changed in vivo over primary and secondary sensitization to diphenylcyclopropenone (DPC), a hapten. Blood samples were taken from patients before sensitization (week 0) and then at 2, 6 and about 24 weeks after DPC sensitization. Patch testing was done on the upper back using Finn chambers containing 0.01% DPC, and results were scored after 6 days according to International Contact Dermatitis Research Group standards. Twenty-nine alopecia patients gave blood for TCR sequencing at one to four time points (pre-sensitization, 2, 6 and 24 weeks). Patients additionally received weekly therapeutic DPC doses to the scalp throughout the roughly 25-week study period. Libraries were pooled for sequencing, and per-sample TCR yields varied mainly because of small differences in library volumes within the pool. The patient cohort, mostly female, included alopecia areata with under or over 50% scalp involvement, alopecia totalis and alopecia universalis. Study-level results and caveats: All patients had alopecia, a presumed autoimmune disease, so their immune response might differ from that of healthy individuals. Patch test score was positively correlated with the number of PT1 expanded TCRs, with significance at thresholds 8, 16 and 32 but not at 4. No change with DPC sensitization was found in the number of TCRs above 1 in 1000 frequency, and no evidence of global repertoire structure alterations was found. Expanded TCRs formed significantly more large CDR3 similarity clusters than pre-sensitization or healthy control sets, consistent with antigen-driven responses. Repeated subsampling changed both the strength of the expansion versus patch-test correlation and the threshold at which that correlation became significant.

A word on this clonotype: No cognate antigen has been identified for it. No base quality information exists; no much larger clone differs at one position.

The germline V gene yields MDHEN for CDR1 and SYDVKM for CDR2. The CDR3 numbers 13 residues from cysteine through phenylalanine. Only the CDR3 DNA stays, 39 bases, in frame from base 1. V is cut by 5 bases and J by 12 bases, and the space between the germline ends is 17 bases. Library preparation employed RACE. Reads for this sample came from a NextSeq 500. During library preparation, unique molecular identifiers were attached to individual cDNA molecules so that TCRs could be counted in a quantitative, reproducible way. For every blood RNA sample, sequencing covered both the TCR alpha and TCR beta chains. Per the authors' processing: A median of about 87,000 TCRs per sample was observed, with a range of roughly 20,000 to 700,000. V, J and CDR3 annotation of the TCR reads was carried out using the Decombinator software suite. For the PS versus PT1 abundance plots, all samples were subsampled to the same number of TCRs (28,000). Expanded TCRs were defined as absent before sensitization and observed at least eight times at the 2-week time point. Starting from the raw public reads, TCRdb applied fastp trimming at Q25, assembled clones with MiXCR and retained in-frame beta chains. Every CDR3 protein is listed once, alongside the most common genes and DNA of its rows. V and J calls and clone size were set by TCRdb, not the authors. The sample table shows about 90,000 distinct CDR3 sequences, and 8.5% are seen once. The ten largest clones capture 2.6% of the sample.

The time point label, as the study defines it: pre-sensitization, week 0. Interpreted using the paper, the treatment or condition label stands for: therapeutic diphenylcyclopropenone sensitization with weekly scalp DPC. At each patch-test visit, blood was drawn before the patch test was applied. Eligible patients were aged 18 to 70, diagnosed with alopecia, deemed suitable for DPC therapy, and excluded if pregnant. Unfractionated whole blood was collected in Tempus Blood RNA tubes, and total RNA was extracted from that blood. The chain employs TRBV28 and TRBJ2-1; a confident D gene designation cannot be given. This sequence was found in a man aged 35 to 55 with alopecia areata. Some clones in this sample may be carry-over from other donors' samples. Sample: whole blood, taken in connection with sensitization to the hapten diphenylcyclopropenone (DPC). In nucleotides, the sequence is TGTGCCAGCAGTCCGAGCCAGCTACGCGGGCAGTTCTTC. This is translated as CASSPSQLRGQFF.